A single T cell receptor (beta chain) is shown here with its context. Its antigen is unknown. The CDR3 is 15 residues long. V dropped 4 bases and J dropped 4; count of bases not matched to a gene: 7. CDR1 is MNHEY and CDR2 is SVGAGI in the germline V gene. Primers: 60 Vbeta forward and 13 Jbeta reverse. The method was immunoSEQ multiplex PCR; TCRdb's version includes in-frame clones alone and lacks a portion of them. This sample has roughly 150,000 clones, with 82% found just once. These data are taken from a study of cytomegalovirus exposure and HLA in healthy donors. The study's findings and limits: A later analysis showed HLA-associated TCR beta chains outstripping equally common others in clonal expansion. Indistinguishable V segments, including TRBV6-2 and TRBV6-3, were excluded. Several top significant clusters appeared, in a later analysis, to be linked to common viral pathogens. Differences between HLA loci emerged in a later analysis of TCR association rates, with DRB1 most and HLA-C fewest.

The receptor comes from a male donor in good health and CMV-seronegative. What was sequenced was PBMCs. This chain uses TRBV6-5 with TRBJ2-5; 9 nucleotides agree with TRBD1. The CDR3 nucleotides read TGTGCCAGCAGTTTCGGGACAGGGCGTCCAGAGACCCAGTACTTC. Translating gives CASSFGTGRPETQYF.